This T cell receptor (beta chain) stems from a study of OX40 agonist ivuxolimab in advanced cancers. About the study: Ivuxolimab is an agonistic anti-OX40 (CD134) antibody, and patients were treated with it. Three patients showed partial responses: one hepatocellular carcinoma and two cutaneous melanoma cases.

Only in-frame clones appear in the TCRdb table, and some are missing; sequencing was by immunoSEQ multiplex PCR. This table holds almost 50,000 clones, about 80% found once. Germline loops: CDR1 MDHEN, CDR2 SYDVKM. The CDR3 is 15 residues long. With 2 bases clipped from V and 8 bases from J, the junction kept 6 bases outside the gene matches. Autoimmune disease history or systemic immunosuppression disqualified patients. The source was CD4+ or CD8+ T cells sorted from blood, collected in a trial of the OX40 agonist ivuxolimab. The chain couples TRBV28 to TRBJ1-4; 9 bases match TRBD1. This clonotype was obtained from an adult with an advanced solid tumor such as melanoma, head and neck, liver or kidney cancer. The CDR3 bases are TGTGCCAGCAGTTTAGGGACAGGGAACGGCGAAAAACTGTTTTTT. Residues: CASSLGTGNGEKLFF. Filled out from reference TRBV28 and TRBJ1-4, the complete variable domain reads DVKVTQSSRYLVKRTGEKVFLECVQDMDHENMFWYRQDPGLGLRLIYFSYDVKMKEKGDIPEGYSVSREKKERFSLILESASTNQTSMYLCASSLGTGNGEKLFFGSGTQLSVL.